Following are 15 T cell receptor beta chains from one sample sequenced in a study of OX40 agonist ivuxolimab in advanced cancers. This table comes from immunoSEQ multiplex PCR, and its TCRdb copy is limited to in-frame clones, with some not included. The sample carries tens of thousands of clones, about four fifths recorded once. This material consisted of CD4+ or CD8+ T cells sorted from blood, taken in a trial of the OX40 agonist ivuxolimab. Source of these receptors: an adult with an advanced solid tumor such as melanoma, head and neck, liver or kidney cancer.

J is TRBJ2-1 and V is TRBV5-1; 14 bases map to TRBD2. Germline assignment: CDR1 SGHRS and CDR2 YFSETQ. V shed 0 bases, J shed 7 bases, and the junction held 6 bases outside the gene matches. This CDR3 has 17 residues. The DNA for the CDR3 is TGCGCCAGCAGCTTGGATCTGGGGACTAGCGGGAGTAATGAGCAGTTCTTC. It encodes CASSLDLGTSGSNEQFF.

The gene calls are TRBV11-3 and TRBJ2-5; D is perhaps TRBD1 (5 bases). V shed 5 bases and J shed 11 bases, with 12 bases lying between them. The CDR3 has 11 amino acids. The germline CDR1 and CDR2 sequences are SGHNT and YENEEA. Written as DNA, the CDR3 is TGTGCCAGCAGCCAAGGGGTGGAGCAGTACTTC. It translates to CASSQGVEQYF.

The chain recombines TRBV10-3 with TRBJ2-5; D is possibly TRBD1 (6 bases). The J call is doubtful: the DNA matches TRBJ2-7 better. Germline V gene sequence: CDR1 ENHRY, CDR2 SYGVKD. This CDR3 is built from 14 residues. CDR3 sequence: CAISAPDRSYEQYF. In nucleotides, the CDR3 is TGTGCCATCAGTGCTCCGGACAGATCCTACGAGCAGTACTTC.

DNA for the CDR3: TGTGCCAGTAGTATATCGGGTAGCGGGGGGCTAGAGACCCAGTACTTC. This translates into CASSISGSGGLETQYF. The chain employs TRBV19 and TRBJ2-5; 10 bases fit TRBD2. Trimming cost V 2 bases and J 4 bases; bases outside gene matches: 7. CDR1 and CDR2 from the germline V gene are LNHDA and SQIVND (reference sequence). The CDR3 length is 16 residues.

CDR3 residues: CASRLATRQGNQPQHF. The CDR3 coding sequence is TGTGCAAGTCGCTTAGCCACTCGACAGGGGAATCAGCCCCAGCATTTT. The gene calls are TRBV12-2 and TRBJ1-5; the table gives TRBD1 as D, unverified against the DNA. TRBV12-2 is designated a pseudogene. The CDR3 has 16 amino acids.

By sample fraction, this clone is medium-sized. Written as DNA, the CDR3 is TGTGCCAGCAGCTTGGGCAGTTTCGAGCAGTACTTC. Protein: CASSLGSFEQYF. V is TRBV5-4 and J is TRBJ2-7, with D unclear. The CDR3 contains 12 residues. CDR1 SGHNT and CDR2 YYREEE come from the germline V gene (reference sequence). Trimming stripped 0 bases from V and 6 bases from J, with 7 bases between.

The chain employs TRBV15 and TRBJ2-2; D gene ambiguous. There are 14 residues in the CDR3. Germline V lookup: CDR1 LNHNV, CDR2 YYDKDF (reference sequence). V shed 0 bases and J shed 4 bases, with 6 bases lying between them. For the CDR3, the DNA is TGTGCCACCAGCAGAGATCTCCCCACCGGGGAGCTGTTTTTT. The encoded protein is CATSRDLPTGELFF.

This sequence joins TRBV19 and TRBJ2-2, with 9 positions matching TRBD1. CDR1 and CDR2 from the germline V gene are LNHDA and SQIVND (reference sequence). The CDR3 has 17 amino acids. After removal of 0 bases from V and 5 bases from J, the junction contained 7 bases not matched to a gene. CDR3 protein: CASSIDKNRGQTGELFF. Here the CDR3 DNA reads TGTGCCAGTAGTATAGATAAGAACAGGGGGCAGACCGGGGAGCTGTTTTTT.

The chain has TRBV5-4 and TRBJ2-5; 7 positions agree with TRBD1. The CDR3 length is 14 residues. V trimming: 2 bases; J trimming: 5 bases; junction bases outside the gene matches: 6. Germline V gene data show CDR1 as SGHNT and CDR2 as YYREEE (reference sequence). CDR3 in DNA: TGTGCCAGCAGCTTTAACAGGGGACAGGAGACCCAGTACTTC. Translated: CASSFNRGQETQYF.

This clone was observed a few times. Here the CDR3 reads CASSLDRGTYNEQFF. DNA of the CDR3: TGTGCCAGCAGTCTGGACAGGGGAACCTACAATGAGCAGTTCTTC. The chain is built from TRBV27 and TRBJ2-1; TRBD1 aligns across 9 bases. V lost 5 bases and J lost 2; bases outside the gene matches: 4. The germline CDR1 and CDR2 sequences are MNHEY and SMNVEV (reference sequence). The CDR3 is 15 residues long.

The gene calls are TRBV6-6 and TRBJ2-5; 9 positions agree with TRBD1. With 7 bases clipped from V and 5 bases from J, the junction kept 14 bases outside the gene matches. Germline V lookup: CDR1 MNHNY, CDR2 SVGAGI (reference sequence). The CDR3 covers 16 residues. CDR3: CASTPSRTGEGETQYF. The CDR3 bases are TGTGCCAGCACCCCCAGTCGGACAGGGGAGGGGGAGACCCAGTACTTC.

The genes are TRBV5-4 and TRBJ2-1; 11 bases map to TRBD2. The V segment lost 4 bases and the J segment 7 bases; nucleotides outside the gene matches: 13. This CDR3 has 17 residues. Germline V CDR1 and CDR2: SGHNT, YYREEE (reference sequence). In nucleotides, the CDR3 is TGTGCCAGCAGCCCCAGAAGTGTAGCGGGGGGGATGAATGAGCAGTTCTTC. Residues: CASSPRSVAGGMNEQFF.

The DNA for the CDR3 is TGTGCCAGCAGCTTAGGACTAGCGGGAGTTGGAGATACGCAGTATTTT. As protein: CASSLGLAGVGDTQYF. V and J are TRBV5-4 and TRBJ2-3; 13 bases align to TRBD2. V shed 2 bases and J 5 bases; nucleotides not matched to a gene: 5. The CDR3 spans 16 residues. The germline gives CDR1 SGHNT, CDR2 YYREEE (reference sequence).

This clone came up once. The chain uses TRBV6-4 and TRBJ2-1; 13 bases line up with TRBD2. CDR3 length equals 16 residues. CDR1 MRHNA and CDR2 SNTAGT come from the germline V gene. The junction had 9 bases not matched to a gene; V was cut back by 5 bases and J by 8 bases. DNA of the CDR3: TGTGCCAGCAGTTTGGAACTAGCGGGAGGGCCCGATGAGCAGTTCTTC. Protein: CASSLELAGGPDEQFF.

This rearrangement joins TRBV15 to TRBJ2-3; TRBD2 might be the D (6 bases). The germline V gene encodes CDR1 LNHNV and CDR2 YYDKDF (reference sequence). V lost 7 bases, J lost 0 bases, and 14 bases lay in between. The CDR3 loop spans 15 amino acids. CDR3 protein: CATMAPSVSTDTQYF. The CDR3 DNA follows: TGTGCCACCATGGCGCCTAGCGTTAGCACAGATACGCAGTATTTT.